Each of the 31 T cell receptor beta chains below was sequenced from the same sample in a study of early T cells in non-severe SARS-CoV-2 infection. Using its own MiXCR run on the 5' RACE reads, TCRdb lists one record per CDR3 protein. The table lists 15,000 to 20,000 distinct CDR3 sequences, roughly 5% of them singletons. What was sequenced was whole blood. These receptors came from an adult who was a healthcare worker with PCR-confirmed SARS-CoV-2 infection or an uninfected control (not recorded which).

This clonotype was detected many times. The chain has TRBV12-3 or TRBV12-4 and TRBJ2-3; 9 bases align to TRBD2. V shed 2 bases, J shed 10 bases, and the junction held 16 bases outside the gene matches. The CDR3 length is 17 residues. The CDR3 coding sequence is TGTGCCAGCAGTTTATATGAATTCGGCGGGAGGGCCCTCGCGCAGTATTTT. Its protein product is CASSLYEFGGRALAQYF.

There are many counts of this clonotype. The V and J genes are TRBV11-2 and TRBJ2-5, with 9 nucleotides matching TRBD2. The ends lost 5 bases at V and 4 bases at J; junction bases unmatched: 17. Per the germline V gene, CDR1 is SGHAT and CDR2 is FQNNGV. The length of the CDR3 is 18 residues. The CDR3 DNA is TGTGCCAGCAGCAAAGGGTTCGCGGGAGGGCCTGTCACAGAGACCCAGTACTTC. It translates to CASSKGFAGGPVTETQYF.

This clonotype was detected a few times. This rearrangement joins TRBV12-3 or TRBV12-4 to TRBJ1-5; D remains ambiguous. V was shortened by 1 base and J by 8 bases, with 9 bases between the two germline ends. The CDR3 runs 13 residues. Written as DNA, the CDR3 is TGTGCCAGCAGTTTAGAACCCAGAAAGCCCCAGCATTTT. It specifies CASSLEPRKPQHF.

The V gene is TRBV27, the J gene TRBJ1-1; 7 bases agree with TRBD1. The V gene end was trimmed by 6 bases and the J gene end by 5 bases; junction bases not matched to a gene: 6. This CDR3 contains 13 residues. Germline V CDR1 and CDR2: MNHEY, SMNVEV (reference sequence). CDR3: CASRYRGGTEAFF. The CDR3 nucleotides read TGTGCCAGCAGGTACAGGGGCGGGACTGAAGCTTTCTTT.

This clonotype was seen a handful of times. This chain uses TRBV7-2 with TRBJ2-3, with D maybe TRBD2 (5 bases). Germline values: CDR1 SGHTA, CDR2 FQGNSA. The CDR3 extends over 13 amino acids. V gave up 5 bases and J gave up 8 bases, with 14 bases separating them. CDR3 amino acids: CASSLNREGTQYF. CDR3 sequence (DNA): TGTGCCAGCAGCCTAAACCGCGAGGGTACGCAGTATTTT.

Ten or more counts support this clonotype. The chain combines TRBV6-2 or TRBV6-3 with TRBJ1-6; D remains unclear. Germline CDR1 is MNHEY and CDR2 is SVGEGT. This CDR3 spans 12 amino acids. Trimming stripped 5 bases from V and 14 bases from J, with 13 bases between. The CDR3 DNA sequence: TGTGCCAGCAGTCCCGGACGGCGCTCCCTCCACTTT. It is translated as CASSPGRRSLHF.

This clonotype was detected many times. J is TRBJ1-2 and V is TRBV6-4; 7 bases map to TRBD1. This CDR3 is built from 14 residues. Trimming at V came to 7 bases and at J to 2 bases, leaving 7 bases not matched to a gene. CDR1 is MRHNA and CDR2 is SNTAGT in the germline V gene. DNA of the CDR3: TGTGCCAGCAACCGGGACAGAGGAAACTATGGCTACACCTTC. Protein: CASNRDRGNYGYTF.

Points on this clonotype: A much larger clonotype is one base distant, so this may be a read error. V and J are TRBV9 and TRBJ2-7; TRBD1 or TRBD2 may be the D gene (6 bases each). CDR3 length: 15 amino acids. Germline CDR1 reads SGDLS; CDR2 reads YYNGEE. The DNA of the CDR3 is TGTGCCAGCATCGTAGATGGCGGGCGGGACAACGAGCAGTACTTC. This encodes CASIVDGGRDNEQYF.

This clonotype was found many times. V gene TRBV27 combines with J gene TRBJ1-1; 7 bases align to TRBD1. CDR3 length: 14 residues. Trimming removed 6 bases from V and 3 bases from J; junction bases left unmatched: 7. The germline V gene encodes CDR1 MNHEY and CDR2 SMNVEV (reference sequence). The CDR3 region has the DNA TGTGCCAGCAGCGAGGGACAGTCACACACTGAAGCTTTCTTT. Protein product: CASSEGQSHTEAFF.

This clonotype was seen repeatedly, ten times or more. The rearrangement joins TRBV6-2 or TRBV6-3 to TRBJ2-6; 8 nucleotides line up with TRBD1. This CDR3 comprises 13 residues. V was clipped by 5 bases and J by 13 bases; unmatched bases: 7. Germline values: CDR1 MNHEY, CDR2 SVGEGT. CDR3 region: CASSGGQEPVLTF. The CDR3 DNA sequence: TGTGCCAGCAGTGGGGGACAGGAACCAGTCCTGACTTTC.

In its sample, this clonotype was seen many times. The genes are TRBV5-1 and TRBJ2-1, with 7 positions matching TRBD2. Germline CDR1 SGHRS, CDR2 YFSETQ. The CDR3 consists of 15 residues. Trimming took 4 bases from V and 0 from J; bases not matched to a gene: 4. The DNA for the CDR3 is TGCGCCAGCAGCACAGCGGGGAGCTCCTACAATGAGCAGTTCTTC. Its protein product is CASSTAGSSYNEQFF.

This clonotype was observed at least ten times. The chain is built from TRBV29-1 and TRBJ2-1; the match to TRBD2 covers 8 bases. The CDR3 is 12 residues long. Germline CDR1 reads SQVTM; CDR2 reads ANQGSEA. Trimming removed 2 bases from V and 6 bases from J; junction bases left unmatched: 0. The CDR3 region has the DNA TGCAGCGTTGAACTAGCGGGCAATGAGCAGTTCTTC. It is translated as CSVELAGNEQFF.

This clonotype was counted at least ten times. The genes are TRBV4-1 and TRBJ2-1; D might be TRBD1 (6 bases). V lost 4 bases, J lost 4 bases, and 17 bases lay in between. Germline V gene lookup returns CDR1 MGHRA and CDR2 YSYEKL. This CDR3 is built from 16 residues. As DNA, the CDR3 is TGCGCCAGCAGCCCCTCGGGGCAGGGGATTTACAATGAGCAGTTCTTC. Its translation: CASSPSGQGIYNEQFF.

This clonotype showed up many times. The DNA for the CDR3 is TGTGCCAGCAGCCAACGGGACAGCCCTGTAGCTTTCTTT. Residues: CASSQRDSPVAFF. The chain links TRBV6-5 to TRBJ1-1; 7 positions match TRBD1. The CDR3 length is 13 residues. V gave up 6 bases and J gave up 10 bases; unmatched junction bases: 11. Germline V CDR1 and CDR2: MNHEY, SVGAGI.

This clonotype was found a few times. J is TRBJ1-2 and V is TRBV2; 7 nucleotides agree with TRBD1. Germline V gene lookup returns CDR1 SNHLY and CDR2 FYNNEI. This CDR3 spans 14 amino acids. Germline trimming cut 3 bases from V and 3 bases from J; bases unmatched to any gene: 4. The CDR3 spells CASSDRGAYYGYTF. DNA for the CDR3: TGTGCCAGCAGTGACAGGGGGGCGTACTATGGCTACACCTTC.

This clonotype was seen a few times. V usage is TRBV7-9 and J usage is TRBJ1-4; possibly TRBD1 for D (5 bases). From germline, CDR1 is SEHNR and CDR2 FQNEAQ (reference sequence). There are 15 residues in the CDR3. V was cut by 5 bases and J by 2 bases, with 12 bases left in between. CDR3 amino acids: CASSVTGQTNEKLFF. CDR3 DNA sequence: TGTGCCAGCAGCGTTACGGGGCAGACTAATGAAAAACTGTTTTTT.

This clonotype was seen only a few times. The CDR3 nucleotides are TGTGCCACCGGGACTAGCGGGAGTGGGGAGCAGTACGTC. This codes for CATGTSGSGEQYV. This chain uses TRBV6-6 with TRBJ2-7; 14 positions match TRBD2. Losses at the gene ends were 10 bases for V and 7 bases for J; bases not matched to a gene: 6. The CDR3 runs to 13 residues. The germline V gene encodes CDR1 MNHNY and CDR2 SVGAGI (reference sequence).

This chain joins TRBV24-1 and TRBJ2-1; 12 bases align to TRBD2. The CDR3 consists of 19 residues. After removal of 0 bases from V and 4 bases from J, the junction contained 9 bases not matched to a gene. From germline, CDR1 is KGHDR and CDR2 SFDVKD. The CDR3 nucleotides read TGTGCCACCAGTGATTTGAGACTAGCGGGAGCGCCGCCATACAATGAGCAGTTCTTC. Translation: CATSDLRLAGAPPYNEQFF.

This clonotype is labeled as medium-sized. This chain joins TRBV11-2 and TRBJ2-3; D uncertain. Trimming left V 5 bases short and J 3 bases short, with 15 bases between. Germline V gene data show CDR1 as SGHAT and CDR2 as FQNNGV. The CDR3 runs 15 residues. The CDR3 DNA follows: TGTGCCAGCAGCCCAGGACGGCCAAGGACAGATACGCAGTATTTT. This codes for CASSPGRPRTDTQYF.

Many counts were recorded for this clonotype. J is TRBJ2-1 and V is TRBV28; D not certain. Trimming pared 6 bases from V and 7 bases from J, leaving 19 bases between. Per the germline V gene, CDR1 is MDHEN and CDR2 is SYDVKM. The CDR3 consists of 15 residues. In DNA form, the CDR3 reads TGTGCCAGCAGCCCCGCGTCGTTTAGTTCTAATGAGCAGTTCTTC. This translates into CASSPASFSSNEQFF.

Ten or more counts support this clonotype. The chain uses TRBV7-9 and TRBJ2-1; no definite D call. The germline V gene has CDR1 SEHNR and CDR2 FQNEAQ (reference sequence). This CDR3 has 11 residues. The V end was cut by 11 bases, the J end by 6 bases, with 11 bases between. Written as DNA, the CDR3 is TGTGCCGGCCAGCTATCCAATGAGCAGTTCTTC. This encodes CAGQLSNEQFF.

This clonotype was recorded at least ten times. This rearrangement joins TRBV7-9 to TRBJ1-2; 8 nucleotides agree with TRBD1. The CDR3 length is 15 residues. From germline, CDR1 is SEHNR and CDR2 FQNEAQ (reference sequence). The junction had 11 bases not matched to a gene; V was cut back by 8 bases and J by 3 bases. CDR3 nucleotides: TGTGCCAGCCGACGTTCCGGGACAGGAGACTATGGCTACACCTTC. Translation gives CASRRSGTGDYGYTF.

This clonotype was picked up many times. The chain combines TRBV30 with TRBJ2-7, with D perhaps matching TRBD1 (6 bases). Per germline, CDR1 GTSNPN and CDR2 SVGIG (reference sequence). With 4 bases removed from V and 5 bases from J, the gap between germline ends came to 15 bases. There are 13 residues in the CDR3. The CDR3 sequence is CAWNPQGSHEQYV. CDR3 DNA: TGTGCCTGGAACCCACAGGGATCCCACGAGCAGTACGTC.

This clonotype was seen at least ten times. The chain links TRBV7-2 to TRBJ1-1; the D gene is possibly TRBD1 (6 bases). Between the trimmed V and J ends, which lost 6 bases and 1 base, there was a span of 15 bases. This CDR3 spans 15 amino acids. CDR1 is SGHTA, CDR2 FQGNSA, per germline. The CDR3 is CASRHTGPRNTEAFF. The CDR3 region has the DNA TGTGCCAGCAGACATACAGGGCCCCGGAACACTGAAGCTTTCTTT.

V gene TRBV6-5 combines with J gene TRBJ2-7; 7 bases are a match to TRBD1. Trimming cost V 5 bases and J 2 bases; bases outside gene matches: 12. Germline loops: CDR1 MNHEY, CDR2 SVGAGI. The CDR3 spans 16 residues. Here the CDR3 reads CASSPSPTGLPYEQYF. The CDR3 DNA sequence: TGTGCCAGCAGTCCCTCCCCGACAGGGTTGCCCTACGAGCAGTACTTC.

This clonotype ranks as medium-sized. The rearrangement links TRBV19 to TRBJ1-5; D possibly corresponds to TRBD1 (6 bases). CDR1 and CDR2 from the germline V gene are LNHDA and SQIVND (reference sequence). Trimming pared 3 bases from V and 1 base from J, leaving 19 bases between. The CDR3 has 18 residues. CDR3 loop: CASSIEGTSRGSNQPQHF. DNA for the CDR3: TGTGCCAGTAGTATCGAGGGCACTTCCAGGGGAAGCAATCAGCCCCAGCATTTT.

This clonotype has ten or more counts. The CDR3 region has the DNA TGCGCCAGCAGCCAAGAGTCCAGGGGAGATCTCGGCTACGAGCAGTACGTC. Its translation: CASSQESRGDLGYEQYV. The chain links TRBV4-1 to TRBJ2-7; a possible D gene is TRBD1 (6 bases). CDR1 and CDR2 from the germline V gene are MGHRA and YSYEKL. V shed 0 bases and J shed 3 bases, with 18 bases lying between them. The CDR3 consists of 17 residues.

This clonotype has at least ten counts. V and J are TRBV7-9 and TRBJ2-1; the D gene is possibly TRBD2 (5 bases). There are 16 residues in the CDR3. Trimming took 6 bases from V and 0 from J, leaving 15 bases between them. The germline CDR1 and CDR2 sequences are SEHNR and FQNEAQ (reference sequence). Here the CDR3 DNA reads TGTGCCAGCAGTCCCCGGGGTCCGAGCTCCTACAATGAGCAGTTCTTC. Its translation: CASSPRGPSSYNEQFF.

Judged by abundance, this clonotype is medium-sized. The CDR3 loop reads CATSDPGQAAYEQYF. The CDR3, as DNA: TGTGCCACCAGTGACCCCGGACAGGCCGCCTACGAGCAGTACTTC. This sequence joins TRBV24-1 and TRBJ2-7; 7 bases fit TRBD1. This CDR3 has 15 residues. Trimming took 4 bases from V and 2 from J; bases not matched to a gene: 7. Germline values: CDR1 KGHDR, CDR2 SFDVKD.

This clonotype showed up many times. V gene TRBV28 combines with J gene TRBJ1-1, with TRBD1 as a possible D gene (5 bases). Germline values: CDR1 MDHEN, CDR2 SYDVKM. The CDR3 covers 14 residues. Trimming pared 8 bases from V and 3 bases from J, leaving 16 bases between. The CDR3 DNA follows: TGTGCCAGCTGCCTGGGGGGGTTTGACACTGAAGCTTTCTTT. This translates into CASCLGGFDTEAFF.

This clonotype was detected ten times or more. The J gene is TRBJ1-4, the V gene TRBV20-1, with 9 bases fitting TRBD1. The junction had 5 bases not matched to a gene; V was cut back by 1 base and J by 2 bases. Germline CDR1 DFQATT, CDR2 SNEGSKA (reference sequence). The CDR3 has 16 residues. CDR3 residues: CSARGGQGLTNEKLFF. CDR3 sequence (DNA): TGCAGTGCTAGAGGGGGACAGGGACTTACTAATGAAAAACTGTTTTTT.